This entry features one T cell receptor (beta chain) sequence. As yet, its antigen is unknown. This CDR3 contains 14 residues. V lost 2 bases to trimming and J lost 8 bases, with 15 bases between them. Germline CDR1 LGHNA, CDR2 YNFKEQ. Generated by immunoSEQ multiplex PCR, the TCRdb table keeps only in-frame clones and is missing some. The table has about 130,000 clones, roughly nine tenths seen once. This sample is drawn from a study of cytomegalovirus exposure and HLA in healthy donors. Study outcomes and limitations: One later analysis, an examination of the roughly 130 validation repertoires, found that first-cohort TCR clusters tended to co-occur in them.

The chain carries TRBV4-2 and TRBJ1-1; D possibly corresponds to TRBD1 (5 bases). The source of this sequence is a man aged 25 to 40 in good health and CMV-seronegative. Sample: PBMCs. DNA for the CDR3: TGTGCCAGCAGCCAATCAAAGGTCGGGGGGGAAGCTTTCTTT. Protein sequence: CASSQSKVGGEAFF.